This record concerns one TCR beta chain sequence. Its antigen is unknown. Per-base qualities were not stored, and no clone one base away is much larger. Enrolling through a virtual design, the prospective study's participants ranged in age from roughly 18 to 100 years and lived across 24 United States geographic areas. To assign participants to cohorts, the prospective study relied on clinical history that participants themselves reported in a screening survey and a study questionnaire. Exposed participants had been in contact, within 2 weeks of entering the study, with a person who had a PCR-confirmed or clinician-diagnosed case of COVID-19. Mobile phlebotomists in the prospective study collected whole blood, serum and a nasopharyngeal or oropharyngeal swab from every participant. Additional blood draws and questionnaires over an approximately two-month period could optionally be provided by prospective study participants. Before DNA extraction, prospective study blood samples were shipped either frozen or at room temperature.

TCRbeta CDR3 regions were amplified from genomic DNA by means of the immunoSEQ Assay, a bias-controlled multiplex PCR. Per the original workflow: The number of nucleated cells in each sample was estimated from the amplification of reference gene primers within the assay. To quantify the absolute abundance of each unique TCRbeta CDR3 rearrangement, sequence reads were collapsed and filtered. For each sample, productive Simpson clonality was calculated as the square root of Simpson's diversity index across productive rearrangements. TCRdb took this table from immuneACCESS and kept in-frame rearrangements with V and J called. Such tables lack part of the clones; where checked against another copy, unresolved V genes explain under half of the gap, and the rest is unexplained. V and J calls and clone size are copied from that table; D and trimming were computed from the DNA. Within this sample are approximately 270,000 clones, with 75% to 95% of them counted one time only. The ten largest clonotypes hold about 3% of the sample.

This sample stems from a study of blood T cell repertoires in COVID-19 (dated by TCRdb to about 2020). In the study overall: The collaborator samples originated in the United States, Italy and Spain and spanned the acute and convalescent phases of COVID-19. The material from the prospective study consisted of cDNA or gDNA derived from T cells, B-cell-depleted T cells, or PBMCs. Subjects who had been exposed to COVID-19, were actively infected with it, or had recovered from it provided the deeply sampled blood TCRbeta repertoires that made up the dataset. The repertoires were made available in a free public database intended to serve as a resource for research on the immune response to SARS-CoV-2. The samples were drawn from two sources: the first 160 participants of the ongoing ImmuneRACE study, and some 1,300 subjects contributed by 6 global collaborators. The sample metadata nearly always contained a de-identified subject ID, COVID-19 status, age in years and sex. Where available, HLA class I and class II types were obtained from metadata supplied by the sample provider rather than from assay-based typing. What the authors observed across the whole study: The amount of clinical and demographic metadata varied by source and participant and was provided uncurated.

The sequence was collected from a man aged 35 to 55 who had been exposed to COVID-19. Sequencing was carried out using PBMCs or T cells enriched from blood (not recorded which).

The DNA sequence reads TGTGCCAGCAGTTACTTAGCGGACACCGGGGAGCTGTTTTTT. Translation gives CASSYLADTGELFF. The sequence joins TRBV6-5 to TRBJ2-2; possibly the D gene is TRBD2, per 6 matching bases. V and J are truncated by 1 base and 3 bases respectively, leaving an intervening sequence of 6 bases. CDR3 length: 14 amino acids, cysteine to phenylalanine. CDR3 DNA only is kept here, 42 bases in frame from base 1. The germline V gene yields MNHEY for CDR1 and SVGAGI for CDR2.